This T cell receptor beta chain was sequenced in a study of PD-1 blockade in classical Hodgkin lymphoma. Profiling relied on immunoSEQ multiplex PCR, and the TCRdb table lists in-frame clones only, not all of them. The data show 60,000 or so clones, with roughly nine tenths seen just once and 9.7% held by the top ten. Looked up from germline, CDR1 is MDHEN and CDR2 is SYDVKM. The length of the CDR3 is 15 residues. With 6 bases removed from V and 4 bases from J, the gap between germline ends came to 16 bases. Patients all relapsed after autologous stem cell transplantation, and there was variation in brentuximab vedotin exposure.

The sample in question was peripheral blood mononuclear cells (PBMCs), obtained at baseline. The J gene is TRBJ1-3, the V gene TRBV28, with D possibly being TRBD1 (6 bases). The source of this sequence is a human donor with classical Hodgkin lymphoma. CDR3 sequence reads: CASSLNREEGNTIYF. CDR3 coding DNA: TGTGCCAGCAGCCTCAACAGGGAAGAGGGAAACACCATATATTTT.